The next 25 T cell receptor beta chains were all read from a single sample in a study of prognosis after radiotherapy for stage I lung cancer. The genomic DNA TCR beta CDR3 region underwent two rounds of multiplex PCR. Primers specific to each TRBV and TRBJ gene drove first-round PCR. TCRdb re-analysed the multiplex PCR reads in MiXCR, keeping a single row per CDR3 protein. The table has more than 30,000 distinct CDR3 sequences, 35% to 45% seen once. Sequenced here: PBMCs, sampled before or after stereotactic body radiation therapy (not recorded which). The receptor source for this set is a donor at least 50 years old with non-small cell lung cancer.

This clonotype was picked up many times. The V gene is TRBV19, the J gene TRBJ2-2, with no clear D. The germline V gene has CDR1 LNHDA and CDR2 SQIVND (reference sequence). V lost 3 bases, J lost 5 bases, and 7 bases lay in between. The CDR3 runs 13 residues. In DNA form, the CDR3 reads TGTGCCAGTAGTATTCTGGGTACCGGGGAGCTGTTTTTT. Its translation is CASSILGTGELFF. The whole variable domain, remainder taken from reference TRBV19 and TRBJ2-2, is DGGITQSPKYLFRKEGQNVTLSCEQNLNHDAMYWYRQDPGQGLRLIYYSQIVNDFQKGDIAEGYSVSREKKESFPLTVTSAQKNPTAFYLCASSILGTGELFFGEGSRLTVL.

V and J are TRBV11-3 and TRBJ2-3; no clear D gene. Germline V gene data show CDR1 as SGHNT and CDR2 as YENEEA. The CDR3 loop spans 13 amino acids. Trimming shortened V by 0 bases and J by 5 bases, and 6 bases separated the two germline ends. The CDR3: CASSLDREDTQYF. For the CDR3, the DNA is TGTGCCAGCAGCTTAGATAGGGAAGATACGCAGTATTTT.

In this sample, this clonotype turned up a few times. The V call is TRBV28, the J call TRBJ2-7; possibly TRBD2 for D (7 bases). Germline V gene lookup returns CDR1 MDHEN and CDR2 SYDVKM. Trimming shortened V by 7 bases and J by 3 bases, and 13 bases separated the two germline ends. The CDR3 runs 13 residues. CDR3 loop: CASTIGGGYEQYF. For the CDR3, the DNA is TGTGCCAGCACCATAGGGGGGGGCTACGAGCAGTACTTC.

The sample holds many counts of this clonotype. The chain links TRBV27 to TRBJ1-1; 9 nucleotides align to TRBD1. V lost 3 bases, J lost 8 bases, and 7 bases stayed unmatched. CDR3 length: 14 residues. The germline gives CDR1 MNHEY, CDR2 SMNVEV (reference sequence). CDR3 sequence reads: CASSFAAGTGEAFF. The CDR3 nucleotides are TGTGCCAGCAGTTTTGCCGCAGGGACAGGGGAAGCTTTCTTT.

In the case of this clonotype: Compared with germline, one end of the junction differs, possibly owing to a read error. The rearrangement uses TRBV5-1 and TRBJ2-7; D may be TRBD2 (6 bases). The CDR3 is 14 residues long. Germline-derived CDR1 and CDR2 are SGHRS and YFSETQ. The CDR3 DNA reads TGCGCCAGAAGCTTGGAGGGAACTAAATACGAGCAGTACTTC. Its translation is CARSLEGTKYEQYF.

Many counts were recorded for this clonotype. The J gene is TRBJ2-7, the V gene TRBV30, with 7 bases that match TRBD1. Germline V gene data show CDR1 as GTSNPN and CDR2 as SVGIG (reference sequence). This CDR3 spans 12 amino acids. Trimming removed 7 bases from V and 5 bases from J; junction bases left unmatched: 8. The CDR3 bases are TGTGCCTACACGGCAGGGGGACACGAGCAGTACTTC. It codes for CAYTAGGHEQYF.

On this clonotype: This may be a read error: a much more frequent sequence differs by one nucleotide. The chain links TRBV6-2 or TRBV6-3 to TRBJ2-4, with D perhaps TRBD2 (6 bases). TRBJ2-5 matches the DNA end more closely, so the J call is doubtful. Germline CDR1 reads MNHEY; CDR2 reads SVGEGT. The CDR3 contains 16 residues. CDR3: CASSYCGGIAQETQYF. The CDR3 bases are TGTGCCAGCAGTTACTGTGGCGGGATAGCTCAAGAGACCCAGTACTTC.

In regard to this clonotype: A much larger clone lies one base from this, so it may be a read error. V usage is TRBV20-1 and J usage is TRBJ2-4; 9 positions match TRBD1. J lost 0 bases, V lost 2 bases, and 8 bases had no gene match. The germline V gene encodes CDR1 DFQATT and CDR2 SNEGSKA (reference sequence). The CDR3 is made up of 17 amino acids. This chain's CDR3 is CSARPLGQGLAKNIQYF. CDR3 sequence (DNA): TGCAGTGCTAGACCTCTGGGACAGGGATTAGCCAAAAACATTCAGTACTTC.

This clonotype has a count of ten or more. This chain connects TRBV3-1 to TRBJ2-3; TRBD2 aligns across 8 bases. This CDR3 is built from 16 residues. After removal of 4 bases from V and 11 bases from J, the junction contained 17 bases not matched to a gene. Germline V gene sequence: CDR1 LGHDT, CDR2 YNNKEL (reference sequence). CDR3 region: CASSPLGSSGRIEQYF. The CDR3, as DNA: TGTGCCAGCAGCCCTCTCGGATCTAGCGGGCGGATAGAGCAGTATTTT.

The chain carries TRBV6-1 and TRBJ2-7; 10 positions match TRBD2. J was trimmed by 0 bases and V by 10 bases; bases with no gene match: 6. This CDR3 has 14 amino acids. Germline-derived CDR1 and CDR2 are MNHNS and SASEGT. DNA for the CDR3: TGTGCCACCACTCTAGCGGGGGACTCCTACGAGCAGTACTTC. Translating gives CATTLAGDSYEQYF.

With respect to this clonotype: Given a far larger clone just one base away, this is likely a sequencing read error. The chain has TRBV7-3 and TRBJ2-2; 9 bases map to TRBD2. In germline, CDR1 is SGHTA, CDR2 FQGTGA. The CDR3 covers 16 residues. The CDR3 is CASSLIAGDGTVELFF. In nucleotides, the CDR3 is TGTGCCAGCAGCTTGATAGCGGGAGACGGCACCGTGGAGCTGTTTTTT.

Turning to this clonotype: Mismatch with germline at one junction end may stem from a read error. The chain uses TRBV13 and TRBJ2-7; 11 positions agree with TRBD2. CDR3 size: 19 residues. Germline V CDR1 and CDR2: PRHDT, FYEKMQ (reference sequence). As DNA, the CDR3 is TGTGCCAGCAGCCATCTCCTTTCCCCCCGTCTAGCGGGAGGAGGCGAGAAGTACTTC. Translated: CASSHLLSPRLAGGGEKYF.

This clonotype has ten or more counts. The chain joins TRBV4-1 to TRBJ1-4; maybe TRBD1 (6 bases). Deletions cut 4 bases from V and 4 bases from J, with 25 bases between. This CDR3 region has 19 residues. Germline CDR1 and CDR2: MGHRA and YSYEKL. CDR3 nucleotides: TGCGCCAGCAGCCGGCCGGGACAAAGGTTCACCGGGGGTAATGAAAAACTGTTTTTT. It specifies CASSRPGQRFTGGNEKLFF.

With respect to this clonotype: The junction and the germline gene differ at one end; a read error may be behind it. V usage is TRBV6-2 or TRBV6-3 and J usage is TRBJ2-3, with TRBD1 identical over 9 bases. Germline V lookup: CDR1 MNHEY, CDR2 SVGEGT. This CDR3 spans 16 amino acids. CDR3 loop: CPSSYAGTGKPDTQYF. For the CDR3, the DNA is TGTCCCAGCAGTTACGCCGGGACAGGGAAGCCAGATACGCAGTATTTT.

The V gene is TRBV18, the J gene TRBJ2-1; D may be TRBD1 (6 bases). V was pared by 0 bases and J by 1 base, with 10 bases between. The CDR3 extends over 16 amino acids. The germline V gene encodes CDR1 KGHSH and CDR2 LQKENI. CDR3: CASSPPVRGSYNEQFF. The DNA for the CDR3 is TGTGCCAGCTCACCACCGGTCAGGGGATCCTACAATGAGCAGTTCTTC. The whole variable domain, remainder taken from reference TRBV18 and TRBJ2-1, is NAGVMQNPRHLVRRRGQEARLRCSPMKGHSHVYWYRQLPEEGLKFMVYLQKENIIDESGMPKERFSAEFPKEGPSILRIQQVVRGDSAAYFCASSPPVRGSYNEQFFGPGTRLTVL.

This clonotype was observed at least ten times. This chain links TRBV10-2 with TRBJ2-7; TRBD1 might be the D (6 bases). This CDR3 has 14 amino acids. Germline assignment: CDR1 WSHSY and CDR2 SAAADI. Trimming shortened V by 3 bases and J by 3 bases, and 12 bases separated the two germline ends. CDR3 DNA: TGCGCCAGCAGTGACAACAGGGAAGTCTACGAGCAGTACTTC. Protein sequence: CASSDNREVYEQYF.

The J gene is TRBJ1-1, the V gene TRBV5-1; no reliable D call. V lost 7 bases and J 2 bases, leaving 18 bases between the germline ends. The CDR3 length is 15 residues. In germline, CDR1 is SGHRS, CDR2 YFSETQ. The DNA for the CDR3 is TGCGCCAGCTTCCCCGGAGTAGTAGAAAACACTGAAGCTTTCTTT. Encoded protein: CASFPGVVENTEAFF.

CDR3 DNA sequence: TGTGCCAGCAGTGAGGTCTTCTATGGCTACACCTTC. It is translated as CASSEVFYGYTF. This chain links TRBV25-1 with TRBJ1-2; no clear D. V lost 3 bases and J 4 bases, leaving 6 bases between the germline ends. CDR3 length: 12 residues. Germline loops: CDR1 MGHDK, CDR2 SYGVNS.

This chain uses TRBV19 with TRBJ2-3, with 10 bases lining up with TRBD1. Looked up from germline, CDR1 is LNHDA and CDR2 is SQIVND (reference sequence). The CDR3 sequence is 16 residues long. Germline trimming cut 4 bases from V and 2 bases from J; bases unmatched to any gene: 6. CDR3 in DNA: TGTGCCAGTAGTACGGGGGACAGGGGTATCACAGATACGCAGTATTTT. This encodes CASSTGDRGITDTQYF.

This clonotype was observed at least ten times. This sequence joins TRBV3-1 and TRBJ1-5; D is unclear. Germline CDR1 and CDR2: LGHDT and YNNKEL (reference sequence). V was trimmed by 2 bases and J by 7 bases, leaving 9 bases between them. The CDR3 totals 13 residues. CDR3 DNA: TGTGCCAGCAGCCAACAGTTGTTACAGCCCCAGCATTTT. It yields the protein CASSQQLLQPQHF. Based on the CDR3 plus reference TRBV3-1 and TRBJ1-5, the full variable domain is DTAVSQTPKYLVTQMGNDKSIKCEQNLGHDTMYWYKQDSKKFLKIMFSYNNKELIINETVPNRFSPKSPDKAHLNLHINSLELGDSAVYFCASSQQLLQPQHFGDGTRLSIL.

This clonotype was recorded many times. The rearrangement uses TRBV16 and TRBJ1-2, with D hard to call. This CDR3 region has 13 residues. Between the trimmed V and J ends, which lost 2 bases and 0 bases, there was a span of 4 bases. Germline loops: CDR1 KGHSY, CDR2 FQNENV. CDR3 loop: CASSQETNYGYTF. In nucleotides, the CDR3 is TGTGCCAGCAGCCAAGAGACTAACTATGGCTACACCTTC.

This clonotype has ten or more counts. A much larger clone sits a single nucleotide away, making a read error possible. This rearrangement joins TRBV6-1 to TRBJ1-2; D is perhaps TRBD1 (5 bases). CDR1 MNHNS and CDR2 SASEGT come from the germline V gene. Trimming shortened V by 8 bases and J by 8 bases, and 21 bases separated the two germline ends. This CDR3 is 14 amino acids long. CDR3 DNA: TGTGCCAGCGAGAGGGGACGGCGGATTTTCGGCTACACCTTC. Protein sequence: CASERGRRIFGYTF.

J is TRBJ1-1 and V is TRBV18; 8 bases are a match to TRBD1. V trimming: 6 bases; J trimming: 4 bases; junction bases outside the gene matches: 16. CDR1 and CDR2 (germline): KGHSH, LQKENI. The CDR3 loop spans 17 amino acids. This CDR3 reads CASSPTGQVILVTEAFF. Here the CDR3 DNA reads TGTGCCAGCTCTCCGACGGGACAGGTTATCTTGGTCACTGAAGCTTTCTTT.

This clonotype was seen only a few times. A much larger clone differs from this one at a single base, so this may be a read error. The gene calls are TRBV6-2 or TRBV6-3 and TRBJ1-1, with D possibly TRBD1 on 5 matching bases. The CDR3 totals 15 residues. Germline CDR1 MNHEY, CDR2 SVGEGT. CDR3 in amino acids: CASSEVVKDQGETFF. In DNA form, the CDR3 reads TGTGCCAGCAGTGAAGTTGTGAAAGACCAGGGTGAAACTTTCTTT.

V gene TRBV2 combines with J gene TRBJ1-1; D call uncertain. The V end lost 4 bases, the J end lost 1 base, and 7 bases lay between the germline ends. This CDR3 has 13 residues. The germline gives CDR1 SNHLY, CDR2 FYNNEI. The CDR3 sequence: CASSALENTEAFF. CDR3 DNA: TGTGCCAGCAGTGCGCTTGAGAACACTGAAGCTTTCTTT.